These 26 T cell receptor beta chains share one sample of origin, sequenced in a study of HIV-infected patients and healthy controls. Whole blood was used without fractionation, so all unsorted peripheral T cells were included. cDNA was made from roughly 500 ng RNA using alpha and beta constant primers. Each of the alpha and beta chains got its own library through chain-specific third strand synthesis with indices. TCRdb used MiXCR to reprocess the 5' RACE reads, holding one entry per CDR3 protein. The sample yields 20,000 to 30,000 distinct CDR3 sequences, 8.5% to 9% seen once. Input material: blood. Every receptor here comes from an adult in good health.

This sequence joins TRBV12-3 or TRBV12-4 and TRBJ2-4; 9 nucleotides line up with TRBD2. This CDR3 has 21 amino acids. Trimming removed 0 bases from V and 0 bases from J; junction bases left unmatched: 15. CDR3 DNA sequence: TGTGCCAGCAGTTTAGCGCAGTATGGGACTAGCTCCATCCTAGCCAAAAACATTCAGTACTTC. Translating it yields CASSLAQYGTSSILAKNIQYF.

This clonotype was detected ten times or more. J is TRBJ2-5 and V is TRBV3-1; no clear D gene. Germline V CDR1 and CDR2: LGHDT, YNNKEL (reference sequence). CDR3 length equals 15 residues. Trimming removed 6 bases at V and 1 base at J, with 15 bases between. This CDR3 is CASSRVGGIQETQYF. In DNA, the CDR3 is TGTGCCAGCAGTCGAGTAGGCGGTATCCAAGAGACCCAGTACTTC.

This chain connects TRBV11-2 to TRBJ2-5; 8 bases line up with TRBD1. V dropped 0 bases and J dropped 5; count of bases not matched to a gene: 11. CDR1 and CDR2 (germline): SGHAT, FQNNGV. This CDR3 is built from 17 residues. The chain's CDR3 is CASSLDHARGRGETQYF. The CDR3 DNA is TGTGCCAGCAGCTTAGATCACGCCAGGGGGCGCGGGGAGACCCAGTACTTC. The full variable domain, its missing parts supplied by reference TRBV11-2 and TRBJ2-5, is EAGVAQSPRYKIIEKRQSVAFWCNPISGHATLYWYQQILGQGPKLLIQFQNNGVVDDSQLPKDRFSAERLKGVDSTLKIQPAKLEDSAVYLCASSLDHARGRGETQYFGPGTRLLVL.

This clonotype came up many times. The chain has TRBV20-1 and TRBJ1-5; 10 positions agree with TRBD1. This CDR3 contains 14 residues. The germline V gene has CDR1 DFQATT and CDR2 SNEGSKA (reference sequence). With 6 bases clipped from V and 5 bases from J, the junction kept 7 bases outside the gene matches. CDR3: CSARQGATDQPQHF. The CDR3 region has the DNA TGCAGTGCCCGACAGGGGGCCACGGATCAGCCCCAGCATTTT.

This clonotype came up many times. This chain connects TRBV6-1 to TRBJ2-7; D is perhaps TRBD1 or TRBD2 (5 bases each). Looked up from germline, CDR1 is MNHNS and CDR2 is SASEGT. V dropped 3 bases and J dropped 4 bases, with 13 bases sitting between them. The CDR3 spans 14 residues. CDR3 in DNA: TGTGCCAGCAGTGATTGGGACGGACCATACGAGCAGTACTTC. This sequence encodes CASSDWDGPYEQYF.

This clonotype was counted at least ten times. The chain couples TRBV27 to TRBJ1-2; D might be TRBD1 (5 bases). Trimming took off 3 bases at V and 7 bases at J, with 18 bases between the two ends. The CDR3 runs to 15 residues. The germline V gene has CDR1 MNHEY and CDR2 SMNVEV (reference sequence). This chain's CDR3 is CASSFNQGMIGGYTF. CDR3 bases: TGTGCCAGCAGTTTTAATCAGGGTATGATAGGTGGCTACACCTTC.

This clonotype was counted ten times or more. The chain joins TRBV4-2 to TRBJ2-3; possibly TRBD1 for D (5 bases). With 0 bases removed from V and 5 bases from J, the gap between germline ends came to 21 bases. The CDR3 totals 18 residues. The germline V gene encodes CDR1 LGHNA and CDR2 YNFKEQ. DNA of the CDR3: TGTGCCAGCAGCCAAGATTCCTTGGGGCAGGGATTCGAAGATACGCAGTATTTT. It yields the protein CASSQDSLGQGFEDTQYF.

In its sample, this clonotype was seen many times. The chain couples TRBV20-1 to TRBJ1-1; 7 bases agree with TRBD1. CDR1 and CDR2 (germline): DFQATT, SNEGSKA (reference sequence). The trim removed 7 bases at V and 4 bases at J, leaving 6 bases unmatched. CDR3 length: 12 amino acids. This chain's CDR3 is CSVRRGSTEAFF. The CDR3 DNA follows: TGCAGTGTTCGCAGGGGGAGCACTGAAGCTTTCTTT.

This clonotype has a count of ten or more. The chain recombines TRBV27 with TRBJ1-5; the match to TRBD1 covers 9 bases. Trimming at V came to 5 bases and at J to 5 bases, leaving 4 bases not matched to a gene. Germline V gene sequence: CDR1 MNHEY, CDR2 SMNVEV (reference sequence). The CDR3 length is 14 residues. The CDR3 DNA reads TGTGCCAGCAGTCCCGGGACAGGGCATCAGCCCCAGCATTTT. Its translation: CASSPGTGHQPQHF.

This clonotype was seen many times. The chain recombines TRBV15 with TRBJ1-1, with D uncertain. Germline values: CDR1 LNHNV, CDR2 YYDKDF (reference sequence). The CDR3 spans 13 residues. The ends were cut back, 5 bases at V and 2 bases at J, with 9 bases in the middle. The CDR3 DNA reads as TGTGCCACCAGCCTCGAGTCTAACACTGAAGCTTTCTTT. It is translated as CATSLESNTEAFF.

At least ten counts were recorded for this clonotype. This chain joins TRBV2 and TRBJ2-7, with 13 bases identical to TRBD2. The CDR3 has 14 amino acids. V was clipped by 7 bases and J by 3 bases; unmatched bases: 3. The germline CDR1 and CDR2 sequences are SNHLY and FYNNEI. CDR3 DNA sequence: TGTGCCAGCAAGTGGACTAGCGGGGGCTACGAGCAGTACTTC. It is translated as CASKWTSGGYEQYF.

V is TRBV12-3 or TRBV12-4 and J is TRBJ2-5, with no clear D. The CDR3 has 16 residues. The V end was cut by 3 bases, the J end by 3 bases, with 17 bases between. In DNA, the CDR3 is TGTGCCAGCAGTTTTTGGGCCGCTTCTCCCGAAGAGACCCAGTACTTC. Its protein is CASSFWAASPEETQYF.

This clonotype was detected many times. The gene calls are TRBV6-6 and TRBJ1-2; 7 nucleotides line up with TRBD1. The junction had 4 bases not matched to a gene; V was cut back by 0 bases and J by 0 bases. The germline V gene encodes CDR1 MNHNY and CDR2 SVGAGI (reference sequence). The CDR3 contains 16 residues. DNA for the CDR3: TGTGCCAGCAGTTACTCAGGGGGCAGGGCTAACTATGGCTACACCTTC. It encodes CASSYSGGRANYGYTF.

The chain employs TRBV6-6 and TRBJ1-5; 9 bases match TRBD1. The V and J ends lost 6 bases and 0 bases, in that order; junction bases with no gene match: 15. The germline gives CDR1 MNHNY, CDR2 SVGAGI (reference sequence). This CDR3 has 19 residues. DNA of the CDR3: TGTGCCAGCAGAGACCCACAGGGGGCTTTGGTCTATAGCAATCAGCCCCAGCATTTT. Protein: CASRDPQGALVYSNQPQHF.

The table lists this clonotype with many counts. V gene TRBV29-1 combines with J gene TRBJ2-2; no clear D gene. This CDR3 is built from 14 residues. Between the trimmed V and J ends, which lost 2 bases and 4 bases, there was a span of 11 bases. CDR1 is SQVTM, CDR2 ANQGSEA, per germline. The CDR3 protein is CSVESRAGTGELFF. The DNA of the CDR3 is TGCAGCGTTGAATCCCGGGCAGGCACCGGGGAGCTGTTTTTT.

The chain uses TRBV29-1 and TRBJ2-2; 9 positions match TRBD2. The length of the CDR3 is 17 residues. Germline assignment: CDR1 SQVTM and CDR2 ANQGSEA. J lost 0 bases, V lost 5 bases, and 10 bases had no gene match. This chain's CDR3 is CSVHASSGESNTGELFF. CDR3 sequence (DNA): TGCAGCGTTCACGCGTCTAGCGGGGAATCGAACACCGGGGAGCTGTTTTTT.

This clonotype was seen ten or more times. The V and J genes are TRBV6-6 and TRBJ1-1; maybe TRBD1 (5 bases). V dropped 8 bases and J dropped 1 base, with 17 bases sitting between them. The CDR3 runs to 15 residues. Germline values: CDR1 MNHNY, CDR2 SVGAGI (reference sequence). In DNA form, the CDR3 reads TGTGCCAGCCCAAGCCCGAGGGGCTCGAACACTGAAGCTTTCTTT. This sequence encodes CASPSPRGSNTEAFF.

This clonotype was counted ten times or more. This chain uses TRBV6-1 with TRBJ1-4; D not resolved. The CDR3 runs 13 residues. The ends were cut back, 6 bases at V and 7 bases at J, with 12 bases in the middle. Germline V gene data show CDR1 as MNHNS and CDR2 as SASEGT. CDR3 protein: CASRGIRAEKLFF. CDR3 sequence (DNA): TGTGCCAGCAGAGGCATCCGGGCTGAAAAACTGTTTTTT.

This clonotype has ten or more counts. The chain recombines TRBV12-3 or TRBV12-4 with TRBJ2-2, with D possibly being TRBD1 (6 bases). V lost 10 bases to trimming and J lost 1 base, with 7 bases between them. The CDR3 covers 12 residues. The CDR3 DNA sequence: TGTGCCACAGGGGAGAACACCGGGGAGCTGTTTTTT. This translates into CATGENTGELFF.

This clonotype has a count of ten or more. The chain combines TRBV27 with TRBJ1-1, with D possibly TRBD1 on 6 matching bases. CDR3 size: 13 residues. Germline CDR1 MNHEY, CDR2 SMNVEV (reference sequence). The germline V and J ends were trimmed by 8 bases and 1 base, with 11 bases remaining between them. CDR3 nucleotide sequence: TGTGCCAGCGGGGGGCGGAAGAACACTGAAGCTTTCTTT. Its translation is CASGGRKNTEAFF.

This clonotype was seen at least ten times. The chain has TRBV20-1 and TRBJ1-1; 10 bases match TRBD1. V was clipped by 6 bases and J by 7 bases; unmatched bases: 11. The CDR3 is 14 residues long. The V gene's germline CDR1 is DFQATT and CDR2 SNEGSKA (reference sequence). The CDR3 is CSARRTGGRSEAFF. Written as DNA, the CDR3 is TGCAGTGCCAGAAGGACAGGGGGACGAAGTGAAGCTTTCTTT.

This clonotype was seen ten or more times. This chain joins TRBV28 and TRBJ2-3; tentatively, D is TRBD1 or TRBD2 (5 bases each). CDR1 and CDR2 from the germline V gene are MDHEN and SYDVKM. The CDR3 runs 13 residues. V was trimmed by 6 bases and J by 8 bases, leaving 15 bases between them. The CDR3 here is CASSEGPEGTQYF. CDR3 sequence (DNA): TGTGCCAGCAGCGAGGGACCCGAGGGTACGCAGTATTTT.

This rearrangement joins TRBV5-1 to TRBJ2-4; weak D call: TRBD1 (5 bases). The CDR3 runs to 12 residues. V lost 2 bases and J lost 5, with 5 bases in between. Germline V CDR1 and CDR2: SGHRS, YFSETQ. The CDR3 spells CASSLQENIQYF. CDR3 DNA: TGCGCCAGCAGCTTACAGGAAAACATTCAGTACTTC.

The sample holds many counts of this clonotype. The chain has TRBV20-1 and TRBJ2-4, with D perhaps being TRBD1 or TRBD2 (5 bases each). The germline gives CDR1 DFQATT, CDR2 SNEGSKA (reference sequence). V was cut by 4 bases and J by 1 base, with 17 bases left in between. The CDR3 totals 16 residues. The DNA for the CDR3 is TGCAGTGCTACGCTAAGGGACCGAACGGCCAAAAACATTCAGTACTTC. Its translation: CSATLRDRTAKNIQYF.

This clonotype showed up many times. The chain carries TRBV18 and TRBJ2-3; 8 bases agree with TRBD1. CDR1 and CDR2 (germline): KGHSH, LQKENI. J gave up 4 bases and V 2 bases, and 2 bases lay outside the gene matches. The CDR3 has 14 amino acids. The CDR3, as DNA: TGTGCCAGCTCACCATCGGGACAGGCAGATACGCAGTATTTT. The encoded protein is CASSPSGQADTQYF. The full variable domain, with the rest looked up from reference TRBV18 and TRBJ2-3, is NAGVMQNPRHLVRRRGQEARLRCSPMKGHSHVYWYRQLPEEGLKFMVYLQKENIIDESGMPKERFSAEFPKEGPSILRIQQVVRGDSAAYFCASSPSGQADTQYFGPGTRLTVL.

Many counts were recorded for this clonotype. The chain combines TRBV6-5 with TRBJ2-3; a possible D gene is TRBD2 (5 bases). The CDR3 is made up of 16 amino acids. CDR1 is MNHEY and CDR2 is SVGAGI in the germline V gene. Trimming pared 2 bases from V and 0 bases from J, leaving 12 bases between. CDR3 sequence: CASSYARAASTDTQYF. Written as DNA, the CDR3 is TGTGCCAGCAGTTACGCACGAGCGGCGAGCACAGATACGCAGTATTTT.